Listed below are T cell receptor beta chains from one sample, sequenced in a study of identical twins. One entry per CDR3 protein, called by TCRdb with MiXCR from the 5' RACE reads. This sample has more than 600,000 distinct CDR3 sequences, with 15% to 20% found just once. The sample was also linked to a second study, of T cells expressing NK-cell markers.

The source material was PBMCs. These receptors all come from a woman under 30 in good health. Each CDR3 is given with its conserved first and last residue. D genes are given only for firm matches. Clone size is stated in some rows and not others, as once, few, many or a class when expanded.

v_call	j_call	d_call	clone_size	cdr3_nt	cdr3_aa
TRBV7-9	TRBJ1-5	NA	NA	TGTGCCAGCAGCTTAGGCGGGTCAGTGGATACGCAGCATTTT	CASSLGGSVDTQHF
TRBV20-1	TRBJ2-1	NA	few	TGCAGTGCTAGAGTAGGAGGGTACATCGATGAGCAGTTCTTC	CSARVGGYIDEQFF
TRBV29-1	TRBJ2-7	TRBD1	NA	TGCAGCGTTGCTGGGACAGGTAACGAGCAGTACTTC	CSVAGTGNEQYF
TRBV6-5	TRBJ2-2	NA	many	TGTGCCAGCAGTTTCCCGGGCACCGGGGAGCTGTTTTTT	CASSFPGTGELFF
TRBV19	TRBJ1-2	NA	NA	TGTGCCAGTAGTATTTTAGGGGATGGCTACACCTTC	CASSILGDGYTF
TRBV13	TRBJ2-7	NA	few	TGTGCCAGCAGCTTCAACCTCAGGGAGAACGAGCAGTACTTC	CASSFNLRENEQYF
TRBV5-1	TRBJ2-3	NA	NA	TGCGCCAGCAGCCGGCTTGGGGGTTCAGATACGCAGTATTTT	CASSRLGGSDTQYF
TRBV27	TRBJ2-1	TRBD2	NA	TGTGCCAGCAGTTTAATACTAGCGGGAGGATCCCATGAGCAGTTCTTC	CASSLILAGGSHEQFF
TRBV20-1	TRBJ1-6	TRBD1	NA	TGCAGTGCCACCGGGACAGGGGATTCACCCCTCCACTTT	CSATGTGDSPLHF
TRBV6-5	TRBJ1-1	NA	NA	TGTGCCAGCAGTTACAGTGGGGCGCGCCCTGAAGCTTTCTTT	CASSYSGARPEAFF
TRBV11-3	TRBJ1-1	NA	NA	TGTGCCAGCAGCTTAGAGAGAAGGCAGTCCGAAGCTTTCTTT	CASSLERRQSEAFF
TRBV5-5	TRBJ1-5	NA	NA	TGTGCCAGCAGCTTGGAGTCTTTGGGGTATCAGCCCCAGCATTTT	CASSLESLGYQPQHF
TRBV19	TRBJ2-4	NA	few	TGTGCCAGTAGTATAGGGGGGGTCAATAACATTCAGTACTTC	CASSIGGVNNIQYF
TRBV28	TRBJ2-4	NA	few	TGTGCCAGCACCCTGGGACTAGCCAAAAACATTCAGTACTTC	CASTLGLAKNIQYF
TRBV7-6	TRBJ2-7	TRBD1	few	TGTGCCAGCAGCCCCCTAACAGGGGGAAATGGCGAGCAGTACTTC	CASSPLTGGNGEQYF
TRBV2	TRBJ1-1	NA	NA	TGTGCCAGCATCAATTTTAGGGGGACTGAAGCTTTCTTT	CASINFRGTEAFF
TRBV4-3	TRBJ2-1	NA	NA	TGCGCCAGCAGCCAAGTCCAATACAATGAGCAGTTCTTC	CASSQVQYNEQFF
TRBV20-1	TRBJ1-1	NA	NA	TGCAGTGCTAGACGAGGACATGGTAACACTGAAGCTTTCTTT	CSARRGHGNTEAFF
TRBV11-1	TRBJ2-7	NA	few	TGTGCCAGCACCCCTCATTTGGGTTCCTACGAGCAGTACTTC	CASTPHLGSYEQYF
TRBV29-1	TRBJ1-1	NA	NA	TGCAGCGTTGAGGCCCGGGGGAGAAACACTGAAGCTTTCTTT	CSVEARGRNTEAFF
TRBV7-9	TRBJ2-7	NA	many	TGTGCCAGCAGCTTAGCGGGATCCCCCTACGAGCAGTACTTC	CASSLAGSPYEQYF
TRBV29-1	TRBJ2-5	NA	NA	TGCAGCGTTGAGATAGGAGGAGAGACCCAGTACTTC	CSVEIGGETQYF
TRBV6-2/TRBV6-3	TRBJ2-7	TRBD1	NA	TGTGCCAGCAGCCTGAAATCGACAGGGAACGAGCAGTACTTC	CASSLKSTGNEQYF
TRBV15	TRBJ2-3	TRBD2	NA	TGTGCCACCAGCCCCCGGACTAGCGGGTTCACAGATACGCAGTATTTT	CATSPRTSGFTDTQYF
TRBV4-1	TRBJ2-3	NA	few	TGCGCCAGCAGCCAAGAGGGATTTGCGGCACGTCCAAGCACAGATACGCAGTATTTT	CASSQEGFAARPSTDTQYF
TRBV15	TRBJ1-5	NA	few	TGTGCCACCAGTGTAGGGAGACAGCCCCAGCATTTT	CATSVGRQPQHF
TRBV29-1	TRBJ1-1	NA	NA	TGCAGCGGTTGGGGGGGCTTGAGAACTGAAGCTTTCTTT	CSGWGGLRTEAFF
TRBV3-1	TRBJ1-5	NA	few	TGTGCCAGCAGCCACGCCCCCAGCAATCAGCCCCAGCATTTT	CASSHAPSNQPQHF
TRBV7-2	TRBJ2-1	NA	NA	TGTGCCAGCAGCCACAGGGATGAGCAGTTCTTC	CASSHRDEQFF
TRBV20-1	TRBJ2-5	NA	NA	TGCAGTGCTAGAGAGAGAACAGGACAAGAGACCCAGTACTTC	CSARERTGQETQYF
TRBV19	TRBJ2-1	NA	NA	TGTGCCAGTAGTAGGGGGGCGGGGGCCCCCAATGAGCAGTTCTTC	CASSRGAGAPNEQFF
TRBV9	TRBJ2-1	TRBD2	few	TGTGCCAGCGGTGAACATAGCGGGGGGGAGCAGTTCTTC	CASGEHSGGEQFF
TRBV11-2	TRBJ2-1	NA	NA	TGTGCCAGCAGCTTACGTATAGTCTCCATCTACAATGAGCAGTTCTTC	CASSLRIVSIYNEQFF
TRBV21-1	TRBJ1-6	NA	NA	TGTGCCAGCAGCAAAGATGGGTCGAGGGAATCCCCGCCTTCACCCCTCCACTTT	CASSKDGSRESPPSPLHF
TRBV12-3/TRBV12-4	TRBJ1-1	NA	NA	TGTGCCAGCAGTTACTCCGCAGGGGAGACTGAAGCTTTCTTT	CASSYSAGETEAFF
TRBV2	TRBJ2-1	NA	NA	TGTGCCAGCAGCTATAGCGGACTCAGTTTGAGCTCCTACAATGAGCAGTTCTTC	CASSYSGLSLSSYNEQFF
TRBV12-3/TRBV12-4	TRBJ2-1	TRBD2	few	TGTGCCAGCAGTTTAGGAGCGGGGGGGCGCAGTGAGCAGTTCTTC	CASSLGAGGRSEQFF
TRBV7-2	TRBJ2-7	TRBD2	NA	TGTGCCAGCAAAGATAGCGGGTCCTCCTACGAGCAGTACTTC	CASKDSGSSYEQYF
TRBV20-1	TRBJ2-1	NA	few	TGCAGTGCTAGAGATGGAAGGGACTACAATGAGCAGTTCTTC	CSARDGRDYNEQFF
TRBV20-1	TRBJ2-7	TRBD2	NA	TGCAGTGCTAGAGATCGAAGCGGGGCAACCTACGAGCAGTACTTC	CSARDRSGATYEQYF
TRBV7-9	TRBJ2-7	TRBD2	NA	TGTGCCAGCAGCTTATACGGGAGGTCCTACGAGCAGTACTTC	CASSLYGRSYEQYF
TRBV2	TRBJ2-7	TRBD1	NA	TGTGCCAGCAGAACCGGGACAGCCTACGAGCAGTACTTC	CASRTGTAYEQYF
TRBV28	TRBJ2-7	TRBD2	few	TGTGCCAGCCGACCGGGACTAGCGGGAGTCGAGCAGTACTTC	CASRPGLAGVEQYF
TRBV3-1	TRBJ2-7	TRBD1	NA	TGTGCCAGCAGCTCCGGACCGGGACAGCTACCGTACGAGCAGTACTTC	CASSSGPGQLPYEQYF
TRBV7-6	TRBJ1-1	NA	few	TGTGCCAGCAGCTTAGGGGAGAGGGACACTGAAGCTTTCTTT	CASSLGERDTEAFF
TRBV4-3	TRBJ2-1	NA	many	TGCGCCAGCAGCCAAGGGCGAGGTTACTCCTACAATGAGCAGTTCTTC	CASSQGRGYSYNEQFF
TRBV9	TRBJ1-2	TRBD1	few	TGTGCCAGCACGAGGGACCTGGGACAGGCGACCGCTAACTATGGCTACACCTTC	CASTRDLGQATANYGYTF
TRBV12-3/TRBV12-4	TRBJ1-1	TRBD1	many	TGTGCCAGCAGACAGAGACAGGGCATGAACACTGAAGCTTTCTTT	CASRQRQGMNTEAFF
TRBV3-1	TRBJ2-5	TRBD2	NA	TGTGCCAGCACTTTACTAGCGTCGGAGACCCAGTACTTC	CASTLLASETQYF
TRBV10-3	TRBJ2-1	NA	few	TGTGCCACCGGGACCGACAATGAGCAGTTCTTC	CATGTDNEQFF
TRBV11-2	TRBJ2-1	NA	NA	TGTGCCAGCAGCTTGAGTCCACTTAATGGGGAGCAGTTCTTC	CASSLSPLNGEQFF
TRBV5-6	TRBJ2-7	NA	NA	TGTGCCAGCAGCTTGACTACAGTTGAGTACTTC	CASSLTTVEYF
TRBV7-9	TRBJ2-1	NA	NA	TGTGCCAGCAGCTTAGTATCTCCGGCGGGGGCACTCGGTGGGCAGTTCTTC	CASSLVSPAGALGGQFF